Shown below are 15 T cell receptor beta chains from a single sample sequenced in a study of blood T cell repertoires in COVID-19. This table comes from immunoSEQ multiplex PCR, and its TCRdb copy is limited to in-frame clones, with some not included. The sample carries 430,000 or so clones, around 90% recorded once. Sequenced input: peripheral blood. The source of these receptors is a man aged 18 to 35 with COVID-19, enrolled during active disease.

This chain's CDR3 is CASSLTPGHNEQFF. The CDR3 DNA follows: TGTGCCAGCAGCTTAACTCCAGGCCACAATGAGCAGTTCTTC. The rearrangement joins TRBV7-9 to TRBJ2-1; D not certain. CDR3 length: 14 residues. V was trimmed by 2 bases and J by 5 bases, leaving 10 bases between them. Per germline, CDR1 SEHNR and CDR2 FQNEAQ (reference sequence).

V is TRBV6-5 and J is TRBJ2-3; 12 positions agree with TRBD2. In germline, CDR1 is MNHEY, CDR2 SVGAGI. V lost 2 bases, J lost 3 bases, and 3 bases stayed unmatched. The CDR3 is 16 residues long. CDR3 sequence reads: CASSYASGGVTDTQYF. The CDR3 region has the DNA TGTGCCAGCAGTTACGCTAGCGGGGGGGTGACAGATACGCAGTATTTT.

The rearrangement joins TRBV9 to TRBJ1-2, with 7 positions matching TRBD1. The V segment lost 4 bases and the J segment 5 bases; nucleotides outside the gene matches: 5. The CDR3 is 13 amino acids. From germline, CDR1 is SGDLS and CDR2 YYNGEE. The CDR3 DNA reads TGTGCCAGCAGCACTACGACAGGGTATGGCTACACCTTC. Translated: CASSTTTGYGYTF.

CDR3 in amino acids: CASSPTGGLQPQHF. Written as DNA, the CDR3 is TGTGCCAGCAGTCCCACAGGGGGCCTACAGCCCCAGCATTTT. V and J are TRBV6-6 and TRBJ1-5, with 9 bases fitting TRBD1. The germline CDR1 and CDR2 sequences are MNHNY and SVGAGI (reference sequence). With 5 bases clipped from V and 7 bases from J, the junction kept 6 bases outside the gene matches. The length of the CDR3 is 14 residues.

The chain has TRBV5-1 and TRBJ2-1, with a weak D call TRBD2 (6 bases). CDR3 length: 14 amino acids. The germline gives CDR1 SGHRS, CDR2 YFSETQ. Trimming left V 2 bases short and J 8 bases short, with 14 bases between. CDR3 protein: CASSFAGPWDEQFF. CDR3 in DNA: TGCGCCAGCAGCTTTGCGGGGCCCTGGGATGAGCAGTTCTTC. Using reference TRBV5-1 and TRBJ2-1 for the parts outside the CDR3, the full variable domain is KAGVTQTPRYLIKTRGQQVTLSCSPISGHRSVSWYQQTPGQGLQFLFEYFSETQRNKGNFPGRFSGRQFSNSRSEMNVSTLELGDSALYLCASSFAGPWDEQFFGPGTRLTVL.

This chain links TRBV28 with TRBJ1-6; TRBD1 agrees at 10 bases. This CDR3 spans 15 amino acids. The V gene end was trimmed by 6 bases and the J gene end by 6 bases; junction bases not matched to a gene: 5. The germline CDR1 and CDR2 sequences are MDHEN and SYDVKM. The chain's CDR3 is CASSTGQGVNSPLHF. CDR3 nucleotide sequence: TGTGCCAGCAGCACAGGACAGGGGGTTAATTCACCCCTCCACTTT.

The chain has TRBV24-1 and TRBJ2-5; 10 nucleotides line up with TRBD1. Trimming at V came to 3 bases and at J to 5 bases, leaving 5 bases not matched to a gene. Germline CDR1 is KGHDR and CDR2 is SFDVKD. CDR3 length: 15 residues. The CDR3 loop is CATSDAGTGVETQYF. The CDR3 DNA reads as TGTGCCACCAGTGATGCCGGGACAGGGGTGGAGACCCAGTACTTC.

V gene TRBV7-9 combines with J gene TRBJ1-1; 8 bases align to TRBD1. The V segment lost 5 bases and the J segment 7 bases; nucleotides outside the gene matches: 9. CDR1 SEHNR and CDR2 FQNEAQ come from the germline V gene (reference sequence). CDR3 length: 14 residues. CDR3: CASSTYRGKGEAFF. The CDR3 DNA follows: TGTGCCAGCAGCACGTACAGGGGGAAGGGTGAAGCTTTCTTT.

This CDR3 is CASSPRGGSGNTEAFF. The CDR3, as DNA: TGTGCCAGCAGTCCAAGGGGGGGGTCAGGGAACACTGAAGCTTTCTTT. The gene calls are TRBV7-9 and TRBJ1-1; perhaps TRBD1 as D (6 bases). V lost 6 bases and J 1 base, leaving 18 bases between the germline ends. Looked up from germline, CDR1 is SEHNR and CDR2 is FQNEAQ (reference sequence). The CDR3 totals 16 residues.

CDR3 amino acids: CASSPYDRDNEQFF. In nucleotides, the CDR3 is TGTGCCAGCAGTCCATACGACAGGGACAATGAGCAGTTCTTC. V usage is TRBV27 and J usage is TRBJ2-1, with TRBD1 identical over 7 bases. V was pared by 5 bases and J by 5 bases, with 6 bases of the junction left unmatched. The CDR3 loop spans 14 amino acids. Germline values: CDR1 MNHEY, CDR2 SMNVEV (reference sequence).

The chain carries TRBV5-1 and TRBJ1-1; 10 bases align to TRBD1. V was clipped by 0 bases and J by 11 bases; unmatched bases: 7. Germline V gene lookup returns CDR1 SGHRS and CDR2 YFSETQ. The CDR3 consists of 14 residues. In DNA, the CDR3 is TGCGCCAGCAGCTTGGCCAGGGGGACAGGGGACGCTTTCTTT. It specifies CASSLARGTGDAFF.

This sequence joins TRBV5-1 and TRBJ2-7, with a tentative D call TRBD1 (5 bases). The length of the CDR3 is 15 residues. Trimming stripped 4 bases from V and 7 bases from J, with 21 bases between. The germline CDR1 and CDR2 sequences are SGHRS and YFSETQ. The CDR3 DNA is TGCGCCAGCAGCCCCGGATATGGGGCATGGAAAGAGCAGTACTTC. Protein product: CASSPGYGAWKEQYF.

The J gene is TRBJ2-3, the V gene TRBV6-5; 8 positions agree with TRBD2. With 2 bases clipped from V and 6 bases from J, the junction kept 7 bases outside the gene matches. CDR3 size: 15 residues. Germline CDR1 MNHEY, CDR2 SVGAGI. The CDR3 DNA reads as TGTGCCAGCAGTTACGCGGGAGGCCTACGCGATACGCAGTATTTT. Translating gives CASSYAGGLRDTQYF.

The gene calls are TRBV27 and TRBJ2-7; 8 nucleotides line up with TRBD1. Unmatched junction bases numbered 7, after V lost 6 bases and J lost 0 bases. This CDR3 region has 15 residues. Germline CDR1 MNHEY, CDR2 SMNVEV (reference sequence). The CDR3 sequence is CASRVDRAISYEQYF. DNA of the CDR3: TGTGCCAGCAGGGTGGACAGGGCCATCTCCTACGAGCAGTACTTC.

V and J are TRBV4-1 and TRBJ2-1, with 8 bases fitting TRBD2. V gave up 1 base and J gave up 8 bases; unmatched junction bases: 7. The CDR3 is made up of 15 amino acids. Germline-derived CDR1 and CDR2 are MGHRA and YSYEKL. The CDR3: CASSQAQRERHEQFF. Here the CDR3 DNA reads TGCGCCAGCAGCCAAGCCCAGCGGGAGCGACATGAGCAGTTCTTC.